Each of the 13 T cell receptor beta chains below was sequenced from the same sample in a study of T cells in Graves' hyperthyroidism and ophthalmopathy. Regions amplified from RNA transcripts were the TCR beta CDR3 regions. Using the HTBI primer set, a first-round RT-PCR was run on the TCR CDR3. TCRdb itself ran the multiplex PCR reads through MiXCR, one entry per CDR3 protein. The sample carries about 250,000 distinct CDR3 sequences, approximately 20% recorded once. Source material: blood. The source of these receptors is a young man with Graves' ophthalmopathy.

The sample holds a few counts of this clonotype. The gene calls are TRBV27 and TRBJ1-1; TRBD1 matches at 11 bases. This CDR3 is 12 amino acids long. J gave up 4 bases and V 8 bases, and 0 bases lay outside the gene matches. The germline CDR1 and CDR2 sequences are MNHEY and SMNVEV (reference sequence). This CDR3 reads CASGTGGTEAFF. CDR3 DNA sequence: TGTGCCAGCGGGACAGGGGGCACTGAAGCTTTCTTT.

The chain recombines TRBV10-3 with TRBJ1-4, with 7 bases that match TRBD1. The V and J ends lost 2 bases and 4 bases, in that order; junction bases with no gene match: 4. Germline lookup yields CDR1 ENHRY and CDR2 SYGVKD. The CDR3 is 15 residues long. CDR3 in DNA: TGTGCCATCAGTGAGCAGGGGGGCATTAATGAAAAACTGTTTTTT. Protein sequence: CAISEQGGINEKLFF.

This clonotype showed up just a few times. The chain employs TRBV27 and TRBJ1-2; D gene unclear. This CDR3 contains 13 residues. The germline CDR1 and CDR2 sequences are MNHEY and SMNVEV (reference sequence). The germline V and J ends were trimmed by 6 bases and 8 bases, with 16 bases remaining between them. The CDR3 is CASRDRDPEGYTF. As DNA, the CDR3 is TGTGCCAGCAGGGACCGCGATCCTGAGGGCTACACCTTC.

This clonotype appeared many times. This chain joins TRBV11-3 and TRBJ2-5; 7 bases map to TRBD1. J gave up 5 bases and V 5 bases, and 5 bases lay outside the gene matches. Per germline, CDR1 SGHNT and CDR2 YENEEA. The CDR3 extends over 13 amino acids. CDR3 sequence: CASSQQGSETQYF. CDR3 DNA: TGTGCCAGCAGCCAACAGGGGTCGGAGACCCAGTACTTC.

The rearrangement uses TRBV29-1 and TRBJ1-1; 8 nucleotides agree with TRBD1. Germline V lookup: CDR1 SQVTM, CDR2 ANQGSEA. This CDR3 is 14 amino acids long. Trimming took 4 bases from V and 5 from J; bases not matched to a gene: 9. CDR3 DNA sequence: TGCAGCGTTGGACAGGGGTGGGATGAAACTGAAGCTTTCTTT. Its translation: CSVGQGWDETEAFF.

This chain joins TRBV5-1 and TRBJ2-2; D may be TRBD2 (5 bases). Germline CDR1 reads SGHRS; CDR2 reads YFSETQ. V gave up 4 bases and J gave up 4 bases, with 14 bases separating them. The CDR3 is made up of 15 amino acids. For the CDR3, the DNA is TGCGCCAGCAGCCGGACCCCCCGGGGCACCGGGGAGCTGTTTTTT. Protein product: CASSRTPRGTGELFF.

The V call is TRBV7-9, the J call TRBJ2-7; D might be TRBD1 or TRBD2, each matching 5 bases. Germline assignment: CDR1 SEHNR and CDR2 FQNEAQ (reference sequence). Trimming took off 5 bases at V and 6 bases at J, with 17 bases between the two ends. CDR3 length: 14 amino acids. In DNA, the CDR3 is TGTGCCAGCAGCCCCGGGACCCTCCTGACCGAGCAGTACTTC. Amino acids: CASSPGTLLTEQYF.

The genes are TRBV28 and TRBJ2-7; no clear D gene. CDR1 is MDHEN, CDR2 SYDVKM, per germline. The CDR3 runs to 12 residues. The V end lost 4 bases, the J end lost 7 bases, and 11 bases lay between the germline ends. DNA of the CDR3: TGTGCCAGCAGTTCCTTGTACGGAGAGCAGTACTTC. As protein: CASSSLYGEQYF.

V is TRBV20-1 and J is TRBJ2-3; 7 bases align to TRBD2. The junction had 12 bases not matched to a gene; V was cut back by 6 bases and J by 0 bases. The germline CDR1 and CDR2 sequences are DFQATT and SNEGSKA (reference sequence). The CDR3 totals 16 residues. The CDR3, as DNA: TGCAGTGCCCCTGCTTCTAGCGGAAGGAGCACAGATACGCAGTATTTT. It encodes CSAPASSGRSTDTQYF.

CDR3 bases: TGTGCCAGCAGTGGACTAGCGGGCCGCACAGATACGCAGTATTTT. Amino acids: CASSGLAGRTDTQYF. The chain carries TRBV2 and TRBJ2-3; 10 bases are shared with TRBD2. The CDR3 runs to 15 residues. The germline CDR1 and CDR2 sequences are SNHLY and FYNNEI. V shed 4 bases, J shed 1 base, and the junction held 2 bases outside the gene matches.

This clonotype was seen a handful of times. The chain employs TRBV15 and TRBJ2-7, with D possibly being TRBD1 or TRBD2 (5 bases each). The CDR3 runs 14 residues. Looked up from germline, CDR1 is LNHNV and CDR2 is YYDKDF (reference sequence). Trimming shortened V by 0 bases and J by 6 bases, and 12 bases separated the two germline ends. CDR3 amino acids: CATSRDQRDAEQYF. In DNA, the CDR3 is TGTGCCACCAGCAGAGATCAAAGGGACGCCGAGCAGTACTTC.

Comments on this clonotype: A much larger clonotype is one base distant, so this may be a read error. The CDR3 does not end in the conserved phenylalanine or tryptophan, so this is likely a read error. The chain is built from TRBV3-1 and TRBJ1-5; a weak D match, TRBD1 (5 bases). Germline V CDR1 and CDR2: LGHDT, YNNKEL (reference sequence). V gave up 5 bases and J gave up 0 bases, with 11 bases separating them. This CDR3 is 15 amino acids long. The CDR3 nucleotides read TGTGCCAGCAGCGCCCGGGGGAATAGCAATCAGCCCCAGCATTCT. Its translation: CASSARGNSNQPQHS.

The chain employs TRBV9 and TRBJ2-2; D is perhaps TRBD2 (6 bases). The germline V gene encodes CDR1 SGDLS and CDR2 YYNGEE. The CDR3 is made up of 16 amino acids. The V gene lost 3 bases and the J gene lost 4 bases, with 16 bases spanning the gap. The CDR3 reads CASSAPRQGGTGELFF. CDR3 nucleotide sequence: TGTGCCAGCAGCGCCCCACGGCAGGGAGGCACCGGGGAGCTGTTTTTT. The variable domain in full, with the rest retrieved from reference TRBV9 and TRBJ2-2, is DSGVTQTPKHLITATGQRVTLRCSPRSGDLSVYWYQQSLDQGLQFLIQYYNGEERAKGNILERFSAQQFPDLHSELNLSSLELGDSALYFCASSAPRQGGTGELFFGEGSRLTVL.